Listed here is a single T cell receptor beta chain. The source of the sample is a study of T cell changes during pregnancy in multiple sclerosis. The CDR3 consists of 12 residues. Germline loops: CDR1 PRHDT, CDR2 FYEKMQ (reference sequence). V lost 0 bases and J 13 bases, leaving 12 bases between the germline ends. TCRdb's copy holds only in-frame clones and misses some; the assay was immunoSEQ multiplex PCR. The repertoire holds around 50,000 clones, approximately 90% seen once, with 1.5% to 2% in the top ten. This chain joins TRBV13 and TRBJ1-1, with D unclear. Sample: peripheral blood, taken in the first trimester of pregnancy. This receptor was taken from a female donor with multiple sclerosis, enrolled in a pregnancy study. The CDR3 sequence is CASSLGSFTGFF. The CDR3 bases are TGTGCCAGCAGCTTAGGGTCTTTCACCGGTTTCTTT.